Listed below are T cell receptor beta chains from one sample, sequenced in a study of response to subunit inactivated influenza vaccine. In TCRdb, the RT-PCR reads were re-called with MiXCR into one record per CDR3 protein. The table shows about 540,000 distinct CDR3 sequences, with 20% to 25% occurring only once. The same sample was also used in a study of T cells expressing NK-cell markers.

The material sequenced was CD4+ T cells sorted from PBMCs, taken about 13 days after vaccination. The receptors shown here come from a man aged 45-65 years who received an inactivated influenza vaccine. Both conserved end residues are part of each CDR3. D genes are given only for firm matches. Clone size, where shown, is once, few, many, or a class for clones that have expanded.

cdr3_aa | cdr3_nt | v_call | d_call | j_call | clone_size
CSARDSGQGENIQYF | TGCAGTGCTAGAGATTCGGGACAGGGAGAAAACATTCAGTACTTC | TRBV20-1 | TRBD1 | TRBJ2-4 | NA
CASSQDLRGPTYEQYF | TGTGCCAGCAGCCAAGATCTACGGGGGCCCACCTACGAGCAGTACTTC | TRBV14 | NA | TRBJ2-7 | once
CSVEGRATYNEQFF | TGCAGCGTTGAAGGTCGAGCGACTTACAATGAGCAGTTCTTC | TRBV29-1 | NA | TRBJ2-1 | NA
CASSHTGGSSYNEQFF | TGCGCCAGCAGCCACACGGGCGGGAGCTCCTACAATGAGCAGTTCTTC | TRBV4-1 | TRBD2 | TRBJ2-1 | NA
CASSPTTGGTSGANVLTF | TGTGCCAGCAGTCCTACGACAGGGGGCACATCTGGGGCCAACGTCCTGACTTTC | TRBV12-3/TRBV12-4 | TRBD1 | TRBJ2-6 | few
CASSYSQVGSYEQYF | TGTGCCAGCAGTTACTCACAGGTGGGGTCCTACGAGCAGTACTTC | TRBV6-2/TRBV6-3 | NA | TRBJ2-7 | NA
CAGQAASSYEQYF | TGTGCCGGGCAAGCGGCGAGCTCCTACGAGCAGTACTTC | TRBV12-3/TRBV12-4 | NA | TRBJ2-7 | NA
CASSQVPSENTGELFF | TGCGCCAGCAGCCAAGTACCTTCGGAGAACACCGGGGAGCTGTTTTTT | TRBV4-3 | NA | TRBJ2-2 | few
CASSFEPFKEQFF | TGTGCCAGCAGTTTCGAACCCTTCAAGGAGCAGTTCTTC | TRBV28 | NA | TRBJ2-1 | NA
CASKFTSGLSYEQYF | TGTGCCAGCAAGTTTACTAGCGGGTTATCCTACGAGCAGTACTTC | TRBV27 | TRBD2 | TRBJ2-7 | few
CSASTGTGGGYGYTF | TGCAGTGCTAGCACCGGGACAGGGGGGGGCTATGGCTACACCTTC | TRBV20-1 | TRBD1 | TRBJ1-2 | few
CASSKPENRQGFMYF | TGTGCCAGCAGTAAACCCGAGAATAGACAGGGTTTTATGTACTTC | TRBV6-1 | TRBD1 | TRBJ2-4 | few
CATSRAGTSGANEQFF | TGTGCCACCAGCAGAGCCGGGACTAGCGGTGCAAATGAGCAGTTCTTC | TRBV15 | TRBD2 | TRBJ2-1 | NA
CASSQGTSGLSYEQYF | TGTGCCAGCAGCCAGGGAACTAGCGGGCTCTCCTACGAGCAGTACTTC | TRBV14 | TRBD2 | TRBJ2-7 | few
CSVQGASMGTEAFF | TGCAGCGTTCAAGGGGCAAGTATGGGAACTGAAGCTTTCTTT | TRBV29-1 | NA | TRBJ1-1 | NA
CASFKEPPNTGELFF | TGCGCCAGCTTTAAAGAACCTCCGAACACCGGGGAGCTGTTTTTT | TRBV5-1 | NA | TRBJ2-2 | few
CASSEVDYNSPLHF | TGTGCCAGCAGTGAGGTGGACTATAATTCACCCCTCCACTTT | TRBV6-1 | NA | TRBJ1-6 | NA
CASSFLENTGELFF | TGCGCCAGCAGCTTCCTGGAGAACACCGGGGAGCTGTTTTTT | TRBV5-1 | NA | TRBJ2-2 | few
CASSSSGGGTKTQYF | TGTGCCAGCAGCTCAAGTGGTGGGGGGACTAAGACCCAGTACTTC | TRBV11-1 | TRBD2 | TRBJ2-5 | NA
CASSQPPARQGSADTQYF | TGCGCCAGCAGCCAACCACCCGCCCGGCAGGGTAGTGCAGATACGCAGTATTTT | TRBV4-3 | NA | TRBJ2-3 | NA
CASSLGRLGGAGNTIYF | TGTGCCAGCAGTTTAGGACGGTTAGGGGGGGCTGGAAACACCATATATTTT | TRBV12-3/TRBV12-4 | NA | TRBJ1-3 | NA
CASSPPWGHTEAFF | TGTGCCAGCTCACCACCGTGGGGTCACACTGAAGCTTTCTTT | TRBV18 | NA | TRBJ1-1 | few
CASRATANTGELFF | TGTGCCAGCAGGGCCACCGCGAACACCGGGGAGCTGTTTTTT | TRBV11-2 | NA | TRBJ2-2 | NA
CASSLTGPPSYEQYF | TGTGCCAGCTCACTAACAGGCCCCCCCTCCTACGAGCAGTACTTC | TRBV18 | NA | TRBJ2-7 | NA
CASSLERGLGELFF | TGCGCCAGCAGCTTGGAGAGGGGACTAGGGGAGCTGTTTTTT | TRBV5-1 | TRBD2 | TRBJ2-2 | few
CASSPLTSGSTDTQYF | TGCGCCAGCAGCCCCCTGACTAGCGGGAGCACAGATACGCAGTATTTT | TRBV5-1 | TRBD2 | TRBJ2-3 | few
CASSPMGRRGRTDTQYF | TGTGCCAGCAGTCCCATGGGACGCAGGGGACGCACAGATACGCAGTATTTT | TRBV12-3/TRBV12-4 | NA | TRBJ2-3 | once
CASSYVPLFRDSNEQFF | TGTGCCAGCAGTTACGTACCTCTTTTCCGGGACAGCAATGAGCAGTTCTTC | TRBV6-2/TRBV6-3 | TRBD1 | TRBJ2-1 | few
CASSLERDPTKNIQYF | TGTGCCAGCAGCTTAGAGCGGGATCCGACCAAAAACATTCAGTACTTC | TRBV7-9 | TRBD2 | TRBJ2-4 | NA
CASSPPVGQGKLFF | TGTGCCAGCTCACCACCGGTGGGGCAGGGCAAACTGTTTTTT | TRBV18 | NA | TRBJ1-4 | few
CAISDLTSGGTDTQYF | TGTGCCATCAGTGACCTGACTAGCGGAGGCACAGATACGCAGTATTTT | TRBV10-3 | TRBD2 | TRBJ2-3 | NA
CSARGTQGQETQYF | TGCAGTGCTAGGGGCACTCAGGGCCAAGAGACCCAGTACTTC | TRBV20-1 | NA | TRBJ2-5 | few
CARLAGSADTQYF | TGTGCCAGGCTCGCAGGGAGTGCAGATACGCAGTATTTT | TRBV28 | NA | TRBJ2-3 | few
CSASSPGVYNEQFF | TGCAGTGCGTCTTCTCCGGGCGTCTACAATGAGCAGTTCTTC | TRBV20-1 | NA | TRBJ2-1 | many
CASSGGLSSTDTQYF | TGTGCCAGCAGTGGGGGGCTCTCTAGCACAGATACGCAGTATTTT | TRBV12-3/TRBV12-4 | NA | TRBJ2-3 | NA
CASKTESTGANVLTF | TGTGCCAGCAAGACGGAAAGTACTGGGGCCAACGTCCTGACTTTC | TRBV2 | NA | TRBJ2-6 | NA
CASSHRRVTNEQFF | TGTGCCAGCAGCCATCGTAGGGTGACCAATGAGCAGTTCTTC | TRBV7-8 | NA | TRBJ2-1 | few
CASSNGLFSYEQYF | TGTGCCAGCAGCAACGGACTCTTCTCCTACGAGCAGTACTTC | TRBV7-9 | NA | TRBJ2-7 | NA